The rows below give T cell receptor beta chains drawn from one sample of a study of T-cell memory formation after mild COVID-19. TCRdb re-analysed the 5' RACE reads in MiXCR, keeping a single row per CDR3 protein. This sample has 500,000 to 650,000 distinct CDR3 sequences, with less than 25% found just once. Material for sequencing was PBMCs or a T cell subset sorted from them (not recorded which). The source of these receptors is an adult woman who had mild COVID-19 (a few samples of this study predate the infection). Cell type and time point are not known. The CDR3 runs from the conserved cysteine through the conserved F or W. Fields, in order: D gene, clone size, V gene, CDR3 protein. The D gene is left open where the match is weak. The size entry is marked missing in some rows and otherwise reads once, few, many or a size class.

D: -
size: -
V: TRBV7-8
CDR3: CASSSDSFSPPAHF

D: -
size: -
V: TRBV7-9
CDR3: CASSFDLTSTDTQYF

D: -
size: many
V: TRBV11-2
CDR3: CASSFGQGGEQYF

D: -
size: -
V: TRBV24-1
CDR3: CATSWGTGELFF

D: -
size: -
V: TRBV30
CDR3: CAWSPGHLNTEAFF

D: TRBD2
size: -
V: TRBV30
CDR3: CAWSGWREVYNEQFF

D: TRBD2
size: few
V: TRBV14
CDR3: CASSAASGGAVTQYF

D: -
size: few
V: TRBV7-9
CDR3: CASSLDLFSGNTIYF

D: -
size: few
V: TRBV7-3
CDR3: CASSPPHSKSSNQPQHF

D: -
size: -
V: TRBV5-1
CDR3: CASSLNSGSGAYEQYF

D: -
size: many
V: TRBV7-2
CDR3: CASSLVNEAYEQYF

D: TRBD1
size: few
V: TRBV19
CDR3: CASSIGDRVSYEQYF

D: -
size: -
V: TRBV11-2
CDR3: CASSDSGTTGHYGYTF

D: TRBD1
size: -
V: TRBV12-3/TRBV12-4
CDR3: CASSFRGQGSYEQYF

D: -
size: few
V: TRBV5-1
CDR3: CASSLYYGTDTQYF

D: TRBD2
size: -
V: TRBV10-3
CDR3: CAISEGLADDTDTQYF

D: -
size: few
V: TRBV4-1
CDR3: CASSQVLIGVNEQFF

D: -
size: -
V: TRBV12-3/TRBV12-4
CDR3: CASRPSGALLNSQYF

D: TRBD2
size: -
V: TRBV29-1
CDR3: CSVATRLAGYNEQFF

D: TRBD1
size: few
V: TRBV10-3
CDR3: CAISDPYVRGRSYEQYF

D: -
size: -
V: TRBV24-1
CDR3: CATSDSRQGMSEQYF

D: -
size: -
V: TRBV5-1
CDR3: CASSADHSGANVLTF

D: -
size: few
V: TRBV5-1
CDR3: CASSLESPPRGGNTEAFF